This is a list of T cell receptor beta chains from one sample in a study of blood T cell repertoires in COVID-19. The data were produced by immunoSEQ multiplex PCR, yet TCRdb's version contains in-frame clones alone and is incomplete. The sample yields over 150,000 clones, about nine tenths seen once. Input material: peripheral blood. These receptors came from a man under 40 with acute or convalescent COVID-19. CDR3s include the opening cysteine and the closing phenylalanine or tryptophan. D genes are given only for firm matches. The size field is filled for only some rows; it gives once, few, many or a size class.

V: TRBV5-1
size: -
D: TRBD1
J: TRBJ2-7
CDR3: CASSLDRRVRQGYEQYF
DNA: TGCGCCAGCAGCTTGGACAGGCGAGTGCGACAGGGGTACGAGCAGTACTTC

V: TRBV5-1
size: -
D: TRBD1
J: TRBJ2-7
CDR3: CASSLWGDSGQPFYEQYF
DNA: TGCGCCAGCAGCTTGTGGGGAGATTCGGGACAGCCTTTCTACGAGCAGTACTTC

V: TRBV3-1/TRBV3-2
size: few
D: -
J: TRBJ1-2
CDR3: CASSHWTIDYGYTF
DNA: TGTGCCAGCAGCCACTGGACTATAGACTATGGCTACACCTTC

V: TRBV3-1/TRBV3-2
size: -
D: TRBD1
J: TRBJ1-2
CDR3: CASSPRGHGYTF
DNA: TGTGCCAGCAGCCCCAGGGGGCATGGCTACACCTTC

V: TRBV3-1/TRBV3-2
size: -
D: TRBD2
J: TRBJ2-7
CDR3: CASSQAPAGPDYEQYF
DNA: TGTGCCAGCAGCCAAGCCCCAGCGGGGCCCGACTACGAGCAGTACTTC

V: TRBV15
size: -
D: -
J: TRBJ2-7
CDR3: CATGEGDRYEQYF
DNA: TGTGCCACCGGTGAAGGAGATAGATACGAGCAGTACTTC

V: TRBV6-1
size: -
D: TRBD2
J: TRBJ2-5
CDR3: CASSGPLAGVAFDETQYF
DNA: TGTGCCAGCAGTGGTCCACTAGCGGGGGTCGCTTTCGATGAGACCCAGTACTTC

V: TRBV29-1
size: -
D: -
J: TRBJ2-1
CDR3: CSPVRGIDEQFF
DNA: TGCAGCCCCGTCAGGGGTATCGATGAGCAGTTCTTC

V: TRBV6-5
size: -
D: -
J: TRBJ2-7
CDR3: CASSYERLHEQYF
DNA: TGTGCCAGCAGTTACGAGAGGCTCCACGAGCAGTACTTC

V: TRBV28
size: -
D: TRBD1
J: TRBJ1-5
CDR3: CASSLRWGRGSQPQHF
DNA: TGTGCCAGCAGTTTAAGGTGGGGCAGGGGGAGTCAGCCCCAGCATTTT

V: TRBV15
size: -
D: -
J: TRBJ2-7
CDR3: CATSAGRLYSYEQYF
DNA: TGTGCCACCAGCGCAGGGCGTCTCTACTCCTACGAGCAGTACTTC

V: TRBV5-6
size: -
D: TRBD1
J: TRBJ1-2
CDR3: CASSSPDRWDGYTF
DNA: TGTGCCAGCAGCTCCCCGGACAGGTGGGATGGCTACACCTTC

V: TRBV28
size: -
D: -
J: TRBJ1-1
CDR3: CASSPGVLVDTEAFF
DNA: TGTGCCAGCAGTCCCGGGGTTCTTGTGGACACTGAAGCTTTCTTT

V: TRBV11-1
size: -
D: TRBD1
J: TRBJ1-1
CDR3: CASTEARDRVDTEAFF
DNA: TGTGCCAGCACCGAGGCCCGGGACAGGGTTGACACTGAAGCTTTCTTT

V: TRBV27
size: -
D: TRBD2
J: TRBJ2-7
CDR3: CASSLFPGGGEQYF
DNA: TGTGCCAGCAGTTTGTTCCCGGGAGGGGGCGAGCAGTACTTC

V: TRBV7-3
size: -
D: TRBD1
J: TRBJ2-1
CDR3: CASSPNPGPLQGDEQFF
DNA: TGTGCCAGCAGCCCTAACCCGGGACCGCTCCAGGGGGATGAGCAGTTCTTC

V: TRBV19
size: -
D: -
J: TRBJ2-3
CDR3: CASSIWGTPATDTQYF
DNA: TGTGCCAGTAGTATCTGGGGGACACCGGCCACAGATACGCAGTATTTT

V: TRBV4-2
size: -
D: -
J: TRBJ1-1
CDR3: CASSQVGGINTEAFF
DNA: TGTGCCAGCAGCCAAGTTGGGGGGATTAACACTGAAGCTTTCTTT

V: TRBV6-2/TRBV6-3
size: -
D: TRBD1
J: TRBJ2-7
CDR3: CASSYRDRAPYEQYF
DNA: TGTGCCAGCAGTTACCGGGACAGGGCCCCCTACGAGCAGTACTTC

V: TRBV11-2
size: -
D: TRBD2
J: TRBJ2-1
CDR3: CASSMPGLAGGYLNEQFF
DNA: TGTGCCAGCAGCATGCCGGGACTAGCGGGGGGTTATCTGAATGAGCAGTTCTTC

V: TRBV7-3
size: few
D: -
J: TRBJ2-1
CDR3: CASSLAENKFF
DNA: TGTGCCAGCAGCTTAGCCGAAAACAAATTCTTC

V: TRBV25-1
size: -
D: TRBD2
J: TRBJ2-3
CDR3: CASSVHSGSWADTQYF
DNA: TGTGCCAGCAGTGTTCATAGCGGGAGTTGGGCAGATACGCAGTATTTT

V: TRBV28
size: -
D: -
J: TRBJ1-2
CDR3: CASSRYGYTF
DNA: TGTGCCAGCAGCCGGTATGGCTACACCTTC

V: TRBV11-2
size: -
D: -
J: TRBJ2-7
CDR3: CASSPLGSNEQYF
DNA: TGTGCCAGCAGCCCTCTAGGTAGTAACGAGCAGTACTTC

V: TRBV5-1
size: -
D: -
J: TRBJ2-1
CDR3: CASSLDVSSYNEQFF
DNA: TGCGCCAGCAGCCTGGATGTGAGCTCCTACAATGAGCAGTTCTTC

V: TRBV5-1
size: -
D: -
J: TRBJ1-6
CDR3: CASSPTVGARSPLHF
DNA: TGCGCCAGCAGCCCGACTGTGGGGGCCAGGTCACCCCTCCACTTT

V: TRBV7-9
size: -
D: TRBD1
J: TRBJ1-2
CDR3: CASSLGTGNYGYTF
DNA: TGTGCCAGCAGCCTTGGGACAGGGAACTATGGCTACACCTTC

V: TRBV30
size: -
D: TRBD1
J: TRBJ1-1
CDR3: CAWTGQGEPFF
DNA: TGTGCCTGGACCGGACAGGGCGAGCCTTTCTTT

V: TRBV28
size: -
D: TRBD1
J: TRBJ2-7
CDR3: CASSLTGFGEQYF
DNA: TGTGCCAGCAGTTTGACAGGGTTCGGCGAGCAGTACTTC

V: TRBV2
size: -
D: TRBD2
J: TRBJ2-2
CDR3: CASSFSTSGSITGELFF
DNA: TGTGCCAGCAGTTTTTCTACTAGCGGGAGTATCACCGGGGAGCTGTTTTTT

V: TRBV15
size: -
D: TRBD1
J: TRBJ1-5
CDR3: CATSRGQGDQPQHF
DNA: TGTGCCACCAGCAGAGGACAGGGAGATCAGCCCCAGCATTTT

V: TRBV11-2
size: -
D: -
J: TRBJ2-5
CDR3: CASSPSSETQYF
DNA: TGTGCCAGCAGCCCCTCTTCCGAGACCCAGTACTTC

V: TRBV5-8
size: -
D: -
J: TRBJ1-2
CDR3: CASSLGQDDGYTF
DNA: TGTGCCAGCAGCTTGGGCCAGGATGATGGCTACACCTTC

V: TRBV19
size: -
D: -
J: TRBJ1-1
CDR3: CASSPRTAIMNTEAFF
DNA: TGTGCCAGTAGTCCAAGGACAGCCATCATGAACACTGAAGCTTTCTTT

V: TRBV7-9
size: once
D: TRBD1
J: TRBJ1-2
CDR3: CASSRRTGHGYTF
DNA: TGTGCCAGCAGCCGCCGGACAGGGCACGGCTACACCTTC

V: TRBV27
size: few
D: -
J: TRBJ1-1
CDR3: CASSSNPRGAITEAFF
DNA: TGTGCCAGCAGTTCCAATCCTCGGGGGGCGATCACTGAAGCTTTCTTT

V: TRBV3-1/TRBV3-2
size: -
D: TRBD2
J: TRBJ2-1
CDR3: CASSQDLGASGRAKGNEQFF
DNA: TGTGCCAGCAGCCAAGATTTAGGGGCTAGCGGGAGGGCAAAAGGGAATGAGCAGTTCTTC

V: TRBV11-2
size: -
D: TRBD1
J: TRBJ2-6
CDR3: CASRTQGALAGANVLTF
DNA: TGTGCCAGCAGGACACAGGGGGCCTTGGCTGGGGCCAACGTCCTGACTTTC

V: TRBV2
size: -
D: TRBD1
J: TRBJ2-3
CDR3: CASLGDRSPPDTQYF
DNA: TGTGCCAGCTTGGGGGACAGATCCCCCCCAGATACGCAGTATTTT

V: TRBV15
size: -
D: -
J: TRBJ2-7
CDR3: CATSRDVLNTYEQYF
DNA: TGTGCCACCAGCAGAGATGTGTTAAACACGTACGAGCAGTACTTC

V: TRBV5-1
size: -
D: -
J: TRBJ2-1
CDR3: CASSGTGYNEQFF
DNA: TGCGCCAGCAGCGGAACAGGATACAATGAGCAGTTCTTC